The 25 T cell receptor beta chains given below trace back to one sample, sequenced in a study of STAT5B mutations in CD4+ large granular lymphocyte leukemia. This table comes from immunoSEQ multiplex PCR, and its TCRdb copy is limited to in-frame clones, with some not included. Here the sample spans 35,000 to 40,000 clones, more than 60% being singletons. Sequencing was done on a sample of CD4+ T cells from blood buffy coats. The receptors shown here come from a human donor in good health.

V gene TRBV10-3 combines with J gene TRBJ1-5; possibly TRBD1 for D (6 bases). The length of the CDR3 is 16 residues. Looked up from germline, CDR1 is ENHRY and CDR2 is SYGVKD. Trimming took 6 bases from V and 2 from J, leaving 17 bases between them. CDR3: CAIREQGGVGNQPQHF. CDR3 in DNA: TGTGCCATCAGAGAACAGGGAGGGGTGGGCAATCAGCCCCAGCATTTT.

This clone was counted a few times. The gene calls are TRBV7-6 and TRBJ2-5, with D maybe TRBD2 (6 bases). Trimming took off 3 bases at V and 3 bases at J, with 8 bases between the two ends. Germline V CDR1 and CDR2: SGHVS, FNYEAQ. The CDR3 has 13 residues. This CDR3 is CASSFGGEETQYF. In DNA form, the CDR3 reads TGTGCCAGCAGCTTCGGAGGGGAAGAGACCCAGTACTTC.

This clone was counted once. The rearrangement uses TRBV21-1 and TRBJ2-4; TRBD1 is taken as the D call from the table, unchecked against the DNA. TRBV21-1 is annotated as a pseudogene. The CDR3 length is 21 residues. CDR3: CASSKNPKEAGTGYAKNIQYF. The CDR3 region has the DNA TGTGCCAGCAGCAAAAATCCAAAGGAGGCGGGGACAGGGTACGCCAAAAACATTCAGTACTTC.

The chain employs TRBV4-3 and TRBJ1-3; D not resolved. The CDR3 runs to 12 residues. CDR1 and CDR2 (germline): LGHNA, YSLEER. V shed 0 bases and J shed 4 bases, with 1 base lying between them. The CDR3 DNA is TGCGCCAGCAGCCAAGAAGGAAACACCATATATTTT. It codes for CASSQEGNTIYF.

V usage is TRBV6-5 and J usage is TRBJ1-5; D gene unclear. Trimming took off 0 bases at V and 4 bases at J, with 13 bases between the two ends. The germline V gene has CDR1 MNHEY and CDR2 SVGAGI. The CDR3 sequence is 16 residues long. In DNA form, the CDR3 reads TGTGCCAGCAGTTACTCAAGGCCGGGCGGAAATCAGCCCCAGCATTTT. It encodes CASSYSRPGGNQPQHF.

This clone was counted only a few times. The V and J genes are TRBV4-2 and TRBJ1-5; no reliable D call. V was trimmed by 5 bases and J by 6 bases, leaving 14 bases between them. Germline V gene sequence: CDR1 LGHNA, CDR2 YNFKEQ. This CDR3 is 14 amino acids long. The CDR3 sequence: CASSERVSLQPQHF. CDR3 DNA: TGTGCCAGCAGCGAAAGGGTTTCCCTTCAGCCCCAGCATTTT.

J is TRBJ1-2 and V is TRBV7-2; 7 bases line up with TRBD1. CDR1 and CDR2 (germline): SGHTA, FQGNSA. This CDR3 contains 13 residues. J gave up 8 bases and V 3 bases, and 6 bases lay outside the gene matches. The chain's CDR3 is CASSFPGTAGYTF. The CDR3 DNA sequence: TGTGCCAGCAGCTTCCCCGGGACAGCGGGCTACACCTTC.

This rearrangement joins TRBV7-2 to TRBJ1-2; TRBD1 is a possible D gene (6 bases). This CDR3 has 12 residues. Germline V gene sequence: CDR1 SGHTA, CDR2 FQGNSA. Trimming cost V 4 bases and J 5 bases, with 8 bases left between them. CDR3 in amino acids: CASSSQGYGYTF. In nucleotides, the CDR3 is TGTGCCAGCAGCTCTCAGGGGTATGGCTACACCTTC. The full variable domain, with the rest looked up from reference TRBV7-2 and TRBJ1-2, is GAGVSQSPSNKVTEKGKDVELRCDPISGHTALYWYRQSLGQGLEFLIYFQGNSAPDKSGLPSDRFSAERTGGSVSTLTIQRTQQEDSAVYLCASSSQGYGYTFGSGTRLTVV.

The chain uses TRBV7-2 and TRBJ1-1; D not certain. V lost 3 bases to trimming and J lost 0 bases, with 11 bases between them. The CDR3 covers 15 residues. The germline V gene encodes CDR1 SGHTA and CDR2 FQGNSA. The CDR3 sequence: CASSFFEVVNTEAFF. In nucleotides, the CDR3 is TGTGCCAGCAGCTTCTTCGAGGTCGTGAACACTGAAGCTTTCTTT.

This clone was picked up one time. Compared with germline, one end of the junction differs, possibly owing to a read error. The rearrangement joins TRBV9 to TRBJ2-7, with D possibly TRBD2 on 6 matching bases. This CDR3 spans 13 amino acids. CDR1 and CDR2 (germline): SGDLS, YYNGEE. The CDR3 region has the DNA TGTGCCAGCGGCCCCTATGAGGGGACTGAGTCCAGTTTC. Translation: CASGPYEGTESSF.

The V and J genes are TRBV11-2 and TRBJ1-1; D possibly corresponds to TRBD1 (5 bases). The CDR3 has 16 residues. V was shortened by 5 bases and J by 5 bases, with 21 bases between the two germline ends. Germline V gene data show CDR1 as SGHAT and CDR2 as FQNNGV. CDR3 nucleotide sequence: TGTGCCAGCAGCCACCCCTTCTCAGGGTGGGGAACTGAAGCTTTCTTT. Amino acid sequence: CASSHPFSGWGTEAFF.

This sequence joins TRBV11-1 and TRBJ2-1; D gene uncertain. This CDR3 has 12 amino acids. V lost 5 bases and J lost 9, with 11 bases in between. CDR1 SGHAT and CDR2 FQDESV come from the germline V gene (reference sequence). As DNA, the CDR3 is TGTGCCAGCAGCCCCGTATTGGCTGAGCAGTTCTTC. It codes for CASSPVLAEQFF.

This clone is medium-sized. CDR3 sequence reads: CASRGTGIYEQYF. DNA of the CDR3: TGTGCCAGCAGGGGGACAGGGATCTACGAGCAGTACTTC. The V gene is TRBV25-1, the J gene TRBJ2-7; 9 bases align to TRBD1. The CDR3 runs 13 residues. Germline V gene data show CDR1 as MGHDK and CDR2 as SYGVNS. The junction had 3 bases not matched to a gene; V was cut back by 6 bases and J by 3 bases.

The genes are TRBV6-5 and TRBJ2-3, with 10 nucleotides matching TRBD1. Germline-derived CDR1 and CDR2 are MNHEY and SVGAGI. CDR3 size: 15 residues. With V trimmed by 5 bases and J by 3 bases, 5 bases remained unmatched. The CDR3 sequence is CASSAGQGGTDTQYF. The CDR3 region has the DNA TGTGCCAGCAGTGCAGGACAGGGGGGAACAGATACGCAGTATTTT.

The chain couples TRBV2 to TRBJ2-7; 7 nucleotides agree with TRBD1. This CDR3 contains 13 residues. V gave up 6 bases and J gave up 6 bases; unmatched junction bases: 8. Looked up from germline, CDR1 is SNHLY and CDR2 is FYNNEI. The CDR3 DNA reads TGTGCCAGCAGCCGTTCGACAGGGACCGAGCAGTACTTC. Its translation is CASSRSTGTEQYF.

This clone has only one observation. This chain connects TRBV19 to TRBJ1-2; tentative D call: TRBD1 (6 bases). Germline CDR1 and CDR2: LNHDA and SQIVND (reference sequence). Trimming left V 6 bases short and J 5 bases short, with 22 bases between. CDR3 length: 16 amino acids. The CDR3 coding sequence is TGTGCCAGTAGCCTTAATGGAGACAGGCAGGTTTATGGCTACACCTTC. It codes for CASSLNGDRQVYGYTF.

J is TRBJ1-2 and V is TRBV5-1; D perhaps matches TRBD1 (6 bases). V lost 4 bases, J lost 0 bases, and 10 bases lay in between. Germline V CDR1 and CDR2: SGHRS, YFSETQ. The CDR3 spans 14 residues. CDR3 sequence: CASSPQGTNYGYTF. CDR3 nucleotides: TGCGCCAGCAGCCCTCAGGGGACTAACTATGGCTACACCTTC.

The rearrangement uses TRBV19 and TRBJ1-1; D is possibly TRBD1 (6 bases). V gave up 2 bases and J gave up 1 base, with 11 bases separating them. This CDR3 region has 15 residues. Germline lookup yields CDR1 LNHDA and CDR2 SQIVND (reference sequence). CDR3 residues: CASSIQSGANTEAFF. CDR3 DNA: TGTGCCAGTAGTATACAGTCGGGGGCGAACACTGAAGCTTTCTTT.

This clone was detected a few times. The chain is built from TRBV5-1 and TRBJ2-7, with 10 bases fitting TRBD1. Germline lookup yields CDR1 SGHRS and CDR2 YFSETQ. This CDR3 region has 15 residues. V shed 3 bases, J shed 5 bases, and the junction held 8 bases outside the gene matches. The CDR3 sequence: CASSSSGQGSNEQYF. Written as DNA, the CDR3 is TGCGCCAGCAGCTCTTCGGGACAGGGGAGTAACGAGCAGTACTTC.

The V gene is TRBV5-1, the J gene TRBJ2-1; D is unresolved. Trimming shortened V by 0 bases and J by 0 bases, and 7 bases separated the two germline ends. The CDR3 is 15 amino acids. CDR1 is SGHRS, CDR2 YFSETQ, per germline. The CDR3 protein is CASSLVQSSYNEQFF. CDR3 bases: TGCGCCAGCAGCTTGGTGCAGAGCTCCTACAATGAGCAGTTCTTC.

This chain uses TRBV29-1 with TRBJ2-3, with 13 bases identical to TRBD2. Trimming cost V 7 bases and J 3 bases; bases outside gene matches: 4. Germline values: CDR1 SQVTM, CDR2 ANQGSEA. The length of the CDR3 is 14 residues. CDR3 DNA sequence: TGCAGCGCCGTGGGACTAGCGGGGACAGATACGCAGTATTTT. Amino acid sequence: CSAVGLAGTDTQYF.

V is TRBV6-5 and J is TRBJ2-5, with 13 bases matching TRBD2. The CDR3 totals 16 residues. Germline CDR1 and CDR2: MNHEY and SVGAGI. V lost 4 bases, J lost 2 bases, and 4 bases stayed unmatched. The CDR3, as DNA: TGTGCCAGCAGTTCCCGACTAGCGGGGGGACAAGAGACCCAGTACTTC. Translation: CASSSRLAGGQETQYF.

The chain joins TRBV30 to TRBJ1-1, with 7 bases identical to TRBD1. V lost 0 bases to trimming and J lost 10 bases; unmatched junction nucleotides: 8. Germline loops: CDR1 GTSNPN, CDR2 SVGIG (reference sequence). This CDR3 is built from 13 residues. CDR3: CAWSVQGGARAFF. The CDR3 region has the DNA TGTGCCTGGAGTGTACAAGGGGGCGCGAGAGCTTTCTTT. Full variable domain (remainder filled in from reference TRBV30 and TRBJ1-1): SQTIHQWPATLVQPVGSPLSLECTVEGTSNPNLYWYRQAAGRGLQLLFYSVGIGQISSEVPQNLSASRPQDRQFILSSKKLLLSDSGFYLCAWSVQGGARAFFGQGTRLTVV.

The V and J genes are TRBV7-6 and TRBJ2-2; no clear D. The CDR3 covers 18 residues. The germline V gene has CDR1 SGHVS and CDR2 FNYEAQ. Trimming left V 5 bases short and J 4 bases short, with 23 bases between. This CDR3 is CASSLSLSSSALTGELFF. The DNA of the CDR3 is TGTGCCAGCAGCCTGTCACTGTCCTCGTCCGCACTCACCGGGGAGCTGTTTTTT. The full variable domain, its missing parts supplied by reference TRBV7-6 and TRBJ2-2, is GAGVSQSPRYKVTKRGQDVALRCDPISGHVSLYWYRQALGQGPEFLTYFNYEAQQDKSGLPNDRFSAERPEGSISTLTIQRTEQRDSAMYRCASSLSLSSSALTGELFFGEGSRLTVL.

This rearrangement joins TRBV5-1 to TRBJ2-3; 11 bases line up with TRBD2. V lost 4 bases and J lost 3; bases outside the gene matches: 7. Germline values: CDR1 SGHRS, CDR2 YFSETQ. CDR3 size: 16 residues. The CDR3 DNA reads TGCGCCAGCAGCCCTACTAGCGGGGGATTAACAGATACGCAGTATTTT. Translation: CASSPTSGGLTDTQYF.